This TCR beta chain comes out of a study of blood T cell repertoires in COVID-19. Overall study context: COVID-19 samples from acute and convalescent phases originated in the United States, Italy and Spain. The analysed material was cDNA or gDNA that came from T cells, B-cell-depleted T cells, or PBMCs.

A single count supports this clone. Source study methods: For nucleated cells, counts were estimated from reference gene primer amplification. Sequencing used immunoSEQ multiplex PCR; TCRdb keeps in-frame clones, though not all of them. The V and J calls and clone size were taken over from that table, and D and trimming were inferred from the DNA. Of 40,000 or so clones listed, 92% are singletons. V lost 3 bases and J lost 1; bases outside the gene matches: 8. Germline-derived CDR1 and CDR2 are SGHNT and YYREEE (reference sequence). This CDR3 has 17 amino acids. The source is a human donor in a cohort sampled during active COVID-19. The chain has TRBV5-4 and TRBJ1-3, with TRBD1 matching 9 bases. Sample: peripheral blood. The CDR3 bases are TGTGCCAGCAGCTCCACCGGGACAGGGTTGTCTGGAAACACCATATATTTT. It yields the protein CASSSTGTGLSGNTIYF.